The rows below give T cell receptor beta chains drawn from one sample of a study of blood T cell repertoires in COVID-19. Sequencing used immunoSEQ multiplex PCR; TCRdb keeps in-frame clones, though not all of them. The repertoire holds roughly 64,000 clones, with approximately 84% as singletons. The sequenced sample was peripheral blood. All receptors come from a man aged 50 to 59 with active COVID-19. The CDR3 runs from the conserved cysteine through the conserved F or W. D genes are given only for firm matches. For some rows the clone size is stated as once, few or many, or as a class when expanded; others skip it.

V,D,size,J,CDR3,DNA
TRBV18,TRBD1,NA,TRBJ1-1,CASSPYRGSNTEAFF,TGTGCCAGCTCACCGTACAGGGGCTCGAACACTGAAGCTTTCTTT
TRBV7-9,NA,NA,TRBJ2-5,CASSLAGETQYF,TGTGCCAGCAGCTTAGCCGGTGAGACCCAGTACTTC
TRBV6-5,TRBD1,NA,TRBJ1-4,CASSQDRGNEKLFF,TGTGCCAGCAGTCAGGACAGGGGTAATGAAAAACTGTTTTTT
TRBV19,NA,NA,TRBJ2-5,CASSIDGHLTTGETQYF,TGTGCCAGTAGTATAGACGGTCACTTAACCACCGGAGAGACCCAGTACTTC
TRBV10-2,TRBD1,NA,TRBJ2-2,CASSDPTGGPRTGELFF,TGCGCCAGCAGTGACCCCACAGGGGGCCCTAGGACCGGGGAGCTGTTTTTT
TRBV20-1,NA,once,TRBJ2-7,CSGAGALEQYF,TGCAGTGGGGCAGGGGCCCTCGAGCAGTACTTC
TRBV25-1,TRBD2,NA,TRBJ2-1,CASSETRLAGVNEQFF,TGTGCCAGCAGTGAAACTAGGCTAGCGGGAGTGAATGAGCAGTTCTTC
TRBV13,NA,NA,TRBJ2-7,CASSSGGLGGYEQYF,TGTGCCAGCAGCTCCGGGGGACTTGGAGGCTACGAGCAGTACTTC
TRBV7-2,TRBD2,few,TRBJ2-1,CASSLAAGGLNEQFF,TGTGCCAGCAGCTTAGCCGCGGGAGGACTCAATGAGCAGTTCTTC
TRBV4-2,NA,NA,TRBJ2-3,CASSPLIAGFGDTQYF,TGTGCCAGCAGCCCACTTATCGCGGGTTTCGGGGATACGCAGTATTTT
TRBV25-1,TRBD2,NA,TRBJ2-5,CASSRLAGGETQYF,TGTGCCAGCAGTAGGCTAGCGGGAGGAGAGACCCAGTACTTC
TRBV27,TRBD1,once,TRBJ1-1,CASSLGDRGRTEAFF,TGTGCCAGCAGTTTGGGGGACAGGGGAAGAACTGAAGCTTTCTTT
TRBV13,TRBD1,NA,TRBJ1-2,CASSLKGARGYTF,TGTGCCAGCAGCTTAAAGGGGGCGCGGGGCTACACCTTC
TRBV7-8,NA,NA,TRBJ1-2,CASSLARQGPGYTF,TGTGCCAGCAGCTTAGCCAGGCAGGGGCCAGGCTACACCTTC
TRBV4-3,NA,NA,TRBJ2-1,CASSQEGGKGREVHNEQFF,TGCGCCAGCAGCCAAGAAGGTGGTAAGGGGCGGGAAGTCCACAATGAGCAGTTCTTC
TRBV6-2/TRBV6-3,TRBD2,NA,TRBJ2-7,CASSYGLRVFSGTSGGGEQYF,TGTGCCAGCAGTTATGGGCTAAGGGTGTTCTCTGGGACTAGCGGGGGAGGGGAGCAGTACTTC
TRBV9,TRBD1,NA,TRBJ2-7,CASSVATGDGEQYF,TGTGCCAGCAGCGTAGCTACAGGGGACGGCGAGCAGTACTTC
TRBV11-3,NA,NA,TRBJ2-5,CASSYDRQAETQYF,TGTGCCAGCAGCTACGACAGGCAGGCTGAGACCCAGTACTTC
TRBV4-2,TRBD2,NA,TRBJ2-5,CASSQEAGTSGRGQYF,TGTGCCAGCAGCCAAGAGGCGGGGACTAGCGGGAGAGGGCAGTACTTC
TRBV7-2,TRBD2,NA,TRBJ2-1,CASSLGVAGFSYNEQFF,TGTGCCAGCAGCTTAGGGGTAGCGGGATTCTCCTACAATGAGCAGTTCTTC
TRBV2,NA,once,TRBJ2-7,CASSVTAGYEQYF,TGTGCCAGCAGCGTGACAGCTGGCTACGAGCAGTACTTC
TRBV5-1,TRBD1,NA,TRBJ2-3,CASSLRGQGTDTQYF,TGCGCCAGCAGCTTAAGGGGACAGGGTACAGATACGCAGTATTTT
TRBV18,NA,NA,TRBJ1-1,CASSPETGLNTEAFF,TGTGCCAGCTCACCTGAGACAGGCTTGAACACTGAAGCTTTCTTT
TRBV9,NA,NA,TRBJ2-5,CASSAQEGETQYF,TGTGCCAGCAGCGCACAGGAGGGGGAGACCCAGTACTTC
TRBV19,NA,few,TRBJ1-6,CASSTGLRSPLHF,TGTGCCAGTAGTACAGGGCTTCGGTCACCCCTCCACTTT
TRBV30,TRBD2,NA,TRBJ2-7,CAWSVWAGTSDYEQYF,TGTGCCTGGAGTGTATGGGCCGGGACTAGCGACTACGAGCAGTACTTC
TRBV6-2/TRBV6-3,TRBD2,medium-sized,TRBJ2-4,CASSTSGGPGNIQYF,TGTGCCAGCAGTACTAGCGGGGGCCCGGGGAACATTCAGTACTTC
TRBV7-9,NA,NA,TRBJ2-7,CATTRVLGRDADSYEQYF,TGTGCCACCACCCGAGTACTGGGGCGGGACGCTGACTCCTACGAGCAGTACTTC
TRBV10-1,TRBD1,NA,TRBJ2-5,CASSERTGGGQETQYF,TGCGCCAGCAGTGAGAGGACAGGGGGCGGACAAGAGACCCAGTACTTC
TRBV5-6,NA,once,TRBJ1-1,CASSSLAGEAGAFF,TGTGCCAGCAGCTCCCTAGCGGGCGAGGCCGGCGCTTTCTTT
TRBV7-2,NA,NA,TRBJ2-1,CASSLALGGTAYNEQFF,TGTGCCAGCAGCTTAGCGCTTGGTGGGACTGCATACAATGAGCAGTTCTTC
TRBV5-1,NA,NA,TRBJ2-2,CASSLDQASAGELFF,TGCGCCAGCAGCTTGGACCAGGCTTCGGCCGGGGAGCTGTTTTTT
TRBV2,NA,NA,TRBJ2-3,CASSELRDTQYF,TGTGCCAGCAGTGAATTGCGGGATACGCAGTATTTT
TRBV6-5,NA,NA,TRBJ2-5,CASSSGTWEETQYF,TGTGCCAGCAGTTCCGGGACTTGGGAAGAGACCCAGTACTTC
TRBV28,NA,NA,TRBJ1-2,CASSLSYRAFGYTF,TGTGCCAGCAGTTTGTCCTACAGGGCATTCGGCTACACCTTC
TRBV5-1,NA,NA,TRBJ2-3,CASSLVRAGGSTDTQYF,TGCGCCAGCAGCCTGGTCCGAGCGGGTGGTAGCACAGATACGCAGTATTTT
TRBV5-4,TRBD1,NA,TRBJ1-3,CASSFPGGAAGNTIYF,TGTGCCAGCAGCTTCCCAGGGGGCGCGGCAGGAAACACCATATATTTT
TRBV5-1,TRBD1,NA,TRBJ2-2,CASSEWTGGTGELFF,TGCGCCAGCAGCGAATGGACAGGGGGGACCGGGGAGCTGTTTTTT
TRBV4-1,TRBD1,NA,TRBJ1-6,CASSLRDRGLSYNSPLHF,TGCGCCAGCAGCCTACGCGACAGGGGTCTATCCTATAATTCACCCCTCCACTTT
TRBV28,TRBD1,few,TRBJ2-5,CASSNTVSGTGETQYF,TGTGCCAGCAGTAACACCGTGTCCGGGACAGGAGAGACCCAGTACTTC
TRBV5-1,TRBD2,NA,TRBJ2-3,CASSPGISGGAGDTQYF,TGCGCCAGCAGCCCGGGCATCTCGGGGGGGGCCGGAGATACGCAGTATTTT
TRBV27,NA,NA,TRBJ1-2,CASSSNTGLDGYTF,TGTGCCAGCAGTTCTAATACAGGGCTCGATGGCTACACCTTC
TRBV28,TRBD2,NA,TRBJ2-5,CASSKSGTSRETQYF,TGTGCCAGCAGCAAATCCGGGACTAGCCGGGAGACCCAGTACTTC
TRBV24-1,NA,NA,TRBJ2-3,CATNDNTDTDTQYF,TGTGCCACCAACGACAATACGGACACAGATACGCAGTATTTT
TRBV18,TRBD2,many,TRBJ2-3,CASSPAGVNTDTQYF,TGTGCCAGCTCACCGGCGGGGGTGAACACAGATACGCAGTATTTT
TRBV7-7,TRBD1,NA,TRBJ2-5,CASSLAGGGETQYF,TGTGCTAGCAGCTTAGCAGGGGGCGGAGAGACCCAGTACTTC
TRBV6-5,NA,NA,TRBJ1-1,CASSSDTEAFF,TGTGCCAGCAGTTCCGACACTGAAGCTTTCTTT